This T cell receptor beta chain stems from a study of blood T cell repertoires in COVID-19. Across the study: The study drew acute and convalescent COVID-19 samples from the United States, Italy and Spain. The analysed material was cDNA or gDNA that came from T cells, B-cell-depleted T cells, or PBMCs.

Germline trimming cut 5 bases from V and 4 bases from J; bases unmatched to any gene: 9. Germline CDR1 is LNHNV and CDR2 is YYDKDF (reference sequence). The CDR3 runs 15 residues. In the study's own analysis: Nucleated cell number was recorded as an estimate derived from reference gene primer amplification. Assay: immunoSEQ multiplex PCR; the TCRdb copy retains only in-frame clones and omits some. V and J calls and clone size are copied from that table; D and trimming were computed from the DNA. The sample consists of fewer than 80,000 clones, roughly 92% of them appearing once. The chain recombines TRBV15 with TRBJ1-2; 8 bases match TRBD1. Material for sequencing was peripheral blood. The receptor's source is a human donor in a cohort sampled during active COVID-19. The CDR3 here is CATSPSTGVGYGYTF. CDR3 sequence (DNA): TGTGCCACCAGCCCTTCGACAGGGGTGGGCTATGGCTACACCTTC.